This T cell receptor beta chain originates from a study of human T cells and chemical hapten exposure. Time point here: pre-sensitization, week 0. The treatment was: therapeutic diphenylcyclopropenone sensitization with weekly scalp DPC. Unfractionated whole blood was the source from which total RNA was extracted. This clonotype has a handful of counts. Germline V gene data show CDR1 as SNHLY and CDR2 as FYNNEI. CDR3 size: 16 residues. V trimming: 3 bases; J trimming: 5 bases; junction bases outside the gene matches: 7. Within the library, unique molecular identifiers were attached to each individual cDNA molecule. In the original processing: Samples contained a median of about 96,000 TCRs, with a range of roughly 23,224 to 700,000. TCRdb reanalysed the RACE reads using MiXCR and keeps one entry per CDR3 protein. The V and J calls, along with clone size, are taken from TCRdb and not from the paper's own processing. The sample has about 52,000 distinct CDR3 sequences; around a tenth are singletons.

This sample comprised whole blood, obtained in connection with sensitization to the hapten diphenylcyclopropenone (DPC). V and J are TRBV2 and TRBJ2-2, with 9 bases that match TRBD1. The clonotype comes from a woman aged 25 to 45 with alopecia areata. Some clones in this sample may be carry-over from other donors' samples. The CDR3 region is CASSDHRGRETGELFF. The CDR3 DNA reads TGTGCCAGCAGTGACCACAGGGGGCGCGAAACCGGGGAGCTGTTTTTT.